The text below deals with one T cell receptor beta chain. Its antigen remains unknown. The data originate from a study of graft-versus-host responses after intestinal transplantation. This CDR3 region has 16 residues. Germline lookup yields CDR1 LGHNA and CDR2 YNFKEQ. Trimming at V came to 1 base and at J to 7 bases, leaving 8 bases not matched to a gene. Profiling relied on immunoSEQ multiplex PCR, and the TCRdb table lists in-frame clones only, not all of them. The data hold about 130,000 clones, with around nine tenths observed a single time. The chain has TRBV4-2 and TRBJ2-5; TRBD2 aligns across 11 bases. The source was unstimulated CD4+ T cells sorted from spleen or lymph node cells, collected before intestinal transplant. The TCR comes from a human donor who received an intestinal transplant. CDR3 in amino acids: CASSQVSSGGEGTQYF. The CDR3 DNA is TGTGCCAGCAGCCAAGTTAGTAGCGGGGGGGAAGGGACCCAGTACTTC.